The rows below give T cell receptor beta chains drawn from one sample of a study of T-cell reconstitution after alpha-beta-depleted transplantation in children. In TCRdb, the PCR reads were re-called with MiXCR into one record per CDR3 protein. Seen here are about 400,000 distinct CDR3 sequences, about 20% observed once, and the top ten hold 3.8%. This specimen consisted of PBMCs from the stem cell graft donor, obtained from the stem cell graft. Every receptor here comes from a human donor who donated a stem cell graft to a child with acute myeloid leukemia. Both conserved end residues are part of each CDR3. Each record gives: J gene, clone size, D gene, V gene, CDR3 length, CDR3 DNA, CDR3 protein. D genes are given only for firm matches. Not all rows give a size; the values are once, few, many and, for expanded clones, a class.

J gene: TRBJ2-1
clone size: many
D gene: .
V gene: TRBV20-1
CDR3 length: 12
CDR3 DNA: TGCAGTGCTTGGCGGTCCTACAATGAGCAGTTCTTC
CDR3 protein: CSAWRSYNEQFF

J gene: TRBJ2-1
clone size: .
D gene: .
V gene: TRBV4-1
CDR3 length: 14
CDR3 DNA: TGCGCCAGCAGCCAAGTGATTGATCGGGAAGAGCAGTTCTTC
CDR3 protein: CASSQVIDREEQFF

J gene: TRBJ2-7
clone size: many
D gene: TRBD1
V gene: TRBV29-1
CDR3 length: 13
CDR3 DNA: TGCAGCGTCTCGGGACAGGGGTTCCACGAGCAGTACTTC
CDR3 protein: CSVSGQGFHEQYF

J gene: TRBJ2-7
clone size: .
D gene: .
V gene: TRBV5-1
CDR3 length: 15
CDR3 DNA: TGCGCCAGCAGAGAGGGCGGGTATCAGATCTACGAGCAGTACTTC
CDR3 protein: CASREGGYQIYEQYF

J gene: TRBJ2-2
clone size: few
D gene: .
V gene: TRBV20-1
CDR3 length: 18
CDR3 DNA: TGCAGTGCTAGTTATCAAGGACTGCGTTTCGCGAACACCGGGGAGCTGTTTTTT
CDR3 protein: CSASYQGLRFANTGELFF

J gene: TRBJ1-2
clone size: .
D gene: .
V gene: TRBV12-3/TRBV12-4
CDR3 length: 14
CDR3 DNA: TGTGCCAGCAGTTTGACATTCGCTAACTATGGCTACACCTTC
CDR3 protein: CASSLTFANYGYTF

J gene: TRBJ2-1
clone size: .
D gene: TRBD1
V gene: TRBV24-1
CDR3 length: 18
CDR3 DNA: TGTGCCACCAGTGGCCGCGAACCTGGGACAGGGAACAGGGATGAGCAGTTCTTC
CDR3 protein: CATSGREPGTGNRDEQFF

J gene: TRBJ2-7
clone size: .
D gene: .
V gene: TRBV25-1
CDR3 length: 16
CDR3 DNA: TGTGCCAGCAGTGAATCGGTTCGGCAGGGGACCTACGAGCAGTACTTC
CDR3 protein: CASSESVRQGTYEQYF

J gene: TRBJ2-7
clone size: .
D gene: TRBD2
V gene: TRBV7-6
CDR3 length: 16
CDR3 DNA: TGTGCCAGCAGCCCTCGACTAGCGGGAGGGCCTTACGAGCAGTACTTC
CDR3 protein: CASSPRLAGGPYEQYF

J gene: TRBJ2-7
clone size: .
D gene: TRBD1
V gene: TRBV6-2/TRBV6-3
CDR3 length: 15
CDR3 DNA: TGTGCCAGCAGTCCGATGGGACAGTTCCTCTACGAGCAGTACTTC
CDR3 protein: CASSPMGQFLYEQYF

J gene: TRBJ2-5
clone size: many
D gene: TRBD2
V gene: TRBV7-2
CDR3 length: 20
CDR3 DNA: TGTGCCAGCAGCTTAGCGTACCCCGGGACTAGCGTACCCAAGCAAGAGACCCAGTACTTC
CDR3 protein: CASSLAYPGTSVPKQETQYF

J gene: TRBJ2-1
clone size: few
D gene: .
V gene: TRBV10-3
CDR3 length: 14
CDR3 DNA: TGTGCCATCAGCCTCGGGACTCTGGCCGATGAGCAGTTCTTC
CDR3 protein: CAISLGTLADEQFF

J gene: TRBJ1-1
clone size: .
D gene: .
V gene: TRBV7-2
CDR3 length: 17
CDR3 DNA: TGTGCCAGCAGCTTAGGTGGCGGGGGGCGTAAGAACACTGAAGCTTTCTTT
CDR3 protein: CASSLGGGGRKNTEAFF

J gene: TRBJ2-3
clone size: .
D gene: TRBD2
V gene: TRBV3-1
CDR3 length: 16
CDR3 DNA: TGTGCCAGCAGCCAACAGACTAGCGGGAGCACAGATACGCAGTATTTT
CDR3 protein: CASSQQTSGSTDTQYF

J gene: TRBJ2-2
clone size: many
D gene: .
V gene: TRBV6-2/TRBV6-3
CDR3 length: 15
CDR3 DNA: TGTGCCAGCAGACTCGACAGTTATGCCACCGGGGAGCTGTTTTTT
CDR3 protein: CASRLDSYATGELFF

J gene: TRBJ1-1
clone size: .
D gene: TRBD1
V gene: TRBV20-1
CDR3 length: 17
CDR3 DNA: TGCAGTGCTAGCATTGCGGGACAACAGGGGCAGGACACTGAAGCTTTCTTT
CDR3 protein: CSASIAGQQGQDTEAFF

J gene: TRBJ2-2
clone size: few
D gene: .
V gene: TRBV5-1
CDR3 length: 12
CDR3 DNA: TGCGCCAGCCGCGGACGGGCCGGGGAGCTGTTTTTT
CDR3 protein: CASRGRAGELFF

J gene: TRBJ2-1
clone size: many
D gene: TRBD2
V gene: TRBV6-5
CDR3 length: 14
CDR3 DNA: TGTGCCAGCAGCACTAGCGGGCTTGGGAATGAGCAGTTCTTC
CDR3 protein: CASSTSGLGNEQFF

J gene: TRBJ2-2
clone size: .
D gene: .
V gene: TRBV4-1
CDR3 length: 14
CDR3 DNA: TGCGCCAGCAGCCAAAAAAGACTACCTGGGGAGCTGTTTTTT
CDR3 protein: CASSQKRLPGELFF

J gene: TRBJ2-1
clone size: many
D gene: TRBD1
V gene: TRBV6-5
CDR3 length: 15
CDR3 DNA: TGTGCCAGCAGTTACTCGGGGACAGGGTACAATGAGCAGTTCTTC
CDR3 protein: CASSYSGTGYNEQFF

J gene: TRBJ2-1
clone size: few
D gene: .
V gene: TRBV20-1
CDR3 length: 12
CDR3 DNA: TGCAGTGCTGTAGGTTTAGGCAATGAGCAGTTCTTC
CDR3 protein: CSAVGLGNEQFF

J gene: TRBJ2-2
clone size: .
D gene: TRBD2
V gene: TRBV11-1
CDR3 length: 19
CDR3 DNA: TGTGCCAGCAGCTTAAGACCCGGGACTAGCGGCCCATACACCGGGGAGCTGTTTTTT
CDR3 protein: CASSLRPGTSGPYTGELFF

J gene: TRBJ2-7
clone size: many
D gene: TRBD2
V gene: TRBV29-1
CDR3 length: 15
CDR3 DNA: TGCAGCGTTGCAGGCGGGAGGCGCAACTCCTACGAGCAGTACTTC
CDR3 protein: CSVAGGRRNSYEQYF

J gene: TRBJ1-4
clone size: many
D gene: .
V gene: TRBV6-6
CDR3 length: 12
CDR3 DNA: TGTGCCACCAAAGAACCGGATGGGAAACTGTTTTTT
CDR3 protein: CATKEPDGKLFF

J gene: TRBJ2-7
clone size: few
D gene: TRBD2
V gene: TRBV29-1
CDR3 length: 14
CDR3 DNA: TGCAGCGTTGTTAGCGGGAGTTTGGTCTACGAGCAGTACTTC
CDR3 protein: CSVVSGSLVYEQYF